This TCR beta chain was identified during a study of T cells in Graves' hyperthyroidism and ophthalmopathy. Notes on the study in general: In blood, most of the thyroid clonotypes expanded above 0.001 were also present.

Germline loops: CDR1 MDHEN, CDR2 SYDVKM. The V and J ends lost 4 bases and 3 bases, in that order; junction bases with no gene match: 7. The CDR3 runs 15 residues. Newly diagnosed hyperthyroidism, duration under 2 months, in patients aged 18 to 65. Uncontrolled infection, other autoimmune disease, pregnancy and lactation each barred patients from inclusion. Diagnosis relied on clinical symptoms, serum thyroxine and TRAb, thyroid ultrasound and orbital computed tomography. This clonotype was recorded at least ten times. Its specificity is not known. Amplified TCR beta CDR3 regions derived from RNA transcripts. The primer set for the first-round RT-PCR of the TCR CDR3 was HTBI. MiXCR, run by TCRdb on the multiplex PCR reads, gives a single entry per CDR3 protein. This table has approximately 260,000 distinct CDR3 sequences, 15% appearing once.

Material: blood. The receptor was isolated from a woman aged 45 to 65 with Graves' hyperthyroidism that later progressed to Graves' ophthalmopathy. The J gene is TRBJ2-5, the V gene TRBV28; 8 bases fit TRBD2. As DNA, the CDR3 is TGTGCCAGCAGTTCGAGGAGCGGGAGTAAAGAGACCCAGTACTTC. This codes for CASSSRSGSKETQYF.